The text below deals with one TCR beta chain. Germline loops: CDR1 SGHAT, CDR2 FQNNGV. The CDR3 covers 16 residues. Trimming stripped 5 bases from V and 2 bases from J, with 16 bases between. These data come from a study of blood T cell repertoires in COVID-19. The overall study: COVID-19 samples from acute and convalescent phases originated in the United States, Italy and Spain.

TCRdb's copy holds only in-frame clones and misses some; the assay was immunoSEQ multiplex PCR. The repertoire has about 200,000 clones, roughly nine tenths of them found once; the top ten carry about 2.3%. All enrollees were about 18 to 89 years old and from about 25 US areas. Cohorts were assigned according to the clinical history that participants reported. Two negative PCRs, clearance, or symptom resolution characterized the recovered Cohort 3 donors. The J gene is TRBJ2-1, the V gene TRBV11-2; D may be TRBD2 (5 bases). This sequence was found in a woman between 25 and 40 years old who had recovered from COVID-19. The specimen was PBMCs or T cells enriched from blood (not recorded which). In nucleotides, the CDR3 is TGTGCCAGCAGCCCGAGCACTAGAGCGGCCTACAATGAGCAGTTCTTC. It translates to CASSPSTRAAYNEQFF. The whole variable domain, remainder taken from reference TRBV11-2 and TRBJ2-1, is EAGVAQSPRYKIIEKRQSVAFWCNPISGHATLYWYQQILGQGPKLLIQFQNNGVVDDSQLPKDRFSAERLKGVDSTLKIQPAKLEDSAVYLCASSPSTRAAYNEQFFGPGTRLTVL.